The next 21 T cell receptor beta chains were all read from a single sample in a study of post-analysis software for immune sequencing data. General study points: Among several TRBV segments more frequent in patients than controls were TRBV5-6, TRBV5-1 and TRBV20-1.

No antigen has been identified for these receptors. Unique molecular identifiers had been added to the TCR beta cDNA libraries. One entry per CDR3 protein results from TCRdb running MiXCR on the PCR reads. The data contain roughly 650,000 distinct CDR3 sequences, 55% to 60% of them singletons. What was sequenced was blood. The source is a girl aged 2 to 9 with multiple sclerosis.

The V gene is TRBV4-3, the J gene TRBJ1-1; D is unresolved. The CDR3 is 13 residues long. Germline V gene data show CDR1 as LGHNA and CDR2 as YSLEER. With 4 bases removed from V and 3 bases from J, the gap between germline ends came to 9 bases. The CDR3 protein is CASSLGKHTEAFF. The CDR3 nucleotides read TGCGCCAGCAGCCTCGGGAAGCACACTGAAGCTTTCTTT.

J is TRBJ2-1 and V is TRBV7-8; 10 bases fit TRBD2. Germline assignment: CDR1 SGHVS and CDR2 FQNEAQ. This CDR3 is 15 amino acids long. V shed 6 bases and J 8 bases; nucleotides not matched to a gene: 10. The CDR3 is CASSSSGSGGDEQFF. The CDR3 DNA reads as TGTGCCAGCAGTTCTAGCGGGAGCGGAGGCGATGAGCAGTTCTTC.

This clonotype was detected only a few times. V usage is TRBV29-1 and J usage is TRBJ2-5; 14 bases fit TRBD2. In germline, CDR1 is SQVTM, CDR2 ANQGSEA. The CDR3 is 15 amino acids. Trimming cost V 7 bases and J 4 bases; bases outside gene matches: 8. The DNA of the CDR3 is TGCAGCGGCGCGACTAGCGGGGGGGTCCGAGAGACCCAGTACTTC. Encoded protein: CSGATSGGVRETQYF.

This clonotype was recorded only once. The V call is TRBV11-2, the J call TRBJ1-6; no firm D call. Germline CDR1 reads SGHAT; CDR2 reads FQNNGV. The CDR3 length is 14 residues. Trimming shortened V by 1 base and J by 3 bases, and 4 bases separated the two germline ends. CDR3 residues: CASSLVRYNSPLHF. CDR3 nucleotides: TGTGCCAGCAGCTTAGTTCGCTATAATTCACCCCTCCACTTT.

Concerning this clonotype: At one end, the junction sequence differs from germline, possibly due to a read error. The gene calls are TRBV25-1 and TRBJ1-1; D is ambiguous. This CDR3 is 12 amino acids long. From germline, CDR1 is MGHDK and CDR2 SYGVNS. CDR3 residues: CANSESKTEAFF. Here the CDR3 DNA reads TGTGCCAACAGTGAAAGTAAGACTGAAGCTTTCTTT.

The DNA of the CDR3 is TGCGCCAGCAGCTTGGAGGACACGAAGGACATTCAGTACTTC. This gives the protein CASSLEDTKDIQYF. This chain joins TRBV5-1 and TRBJ2-4; TRBD1 is a possible D gene (5 bases). With 0 bases removed from V and 8 bases from J, the gap between germline ends came to 12 bases. Germline-derived CDR1 and CDR2 are SGHRS and YFSETQ. This CDR3 region has 14 residues.

The CDR3 DNA sequence: TGCAGTGCTAGAGGTGGGGTTAAGTTTAGCGGGAGCCTCGTTAGCACAGATACGCAGTATTTT. Its protein product is CSARGGVKFSGSLVSTDTQYF. The V call is TRBV20-1, the J call TRBJ2-3, with 9 bases fitting TRBD2. The CDR3 has 21 residues. Germline assignment: CDR1 DFQATT and CDR2 SNEGSKA (reference sequence). The junction had 20 bases not matched to a gene; V was cut back by 1 base and J by 0 bases.

V and J are TRBV30 and TRBJ1-1; D might be TRBD1 (5 bases). CDR3 size: 13 residues. V dropped 2 bases and J dropped 2 bases, with 9 bases sitting between them. CDR1 and CDR2 (germline): GTSNPN, SVGIG (reference sequence). The CDR3 region has the DNA TGTGCCTGGAGTTGGGACGTCAACACTGAAGCTTTCTTT. It codes for CAWSWDVNTEAFF.

The rearrangement links TRBV29-1 to TRBJ1-5; weak D call: TRBD1 (5 bases). The CDR3 sequence is 15 residues long. V was shortened by 6 bases and J by 0 bases, with 15 bases between the two germline ends. Germline loops: CDR1 SQVTM, CDR2 ANQGSEA. In DNA form, the CDR3 reads TGCAGCGTCGCGACTCAGACAGATAGCAATCAGCCCCAGCATTTT. This sequence encodes CSVATQTDSNQPQHF.

This clonotype has only a few counts. The rearrangement links TRBV6-6 to TRBJ1-1; no reliable D call. The germline V gene has CDR1 MNHNY and CDR2 SVGAGI (reference sequence). V gave up 0 bases and J gave up 7 bases, with 6 bases separating them. The CDR3 covers 12 residues. The CDR3 nucleotides read TGTGCCAGCAGTTACTCGAGAAGTGAAGCTTTCTTT. Protein sequence: CASSYSRSEAFF.

The chain has TRBV5-1 and TRBJ2-3; D remains unclear. V was pared by 2 bases and J by 0 bases, with 7 bases between. The CDR3 runs 14 residues. CDR1 is SGHRS and CDR2 is YFSETQ in the germline V gene. The CDR3 loop reads CASSFWQSTDTQYF. CDR3 DNA sequence: TGCGCCAGCAGCTTTTGGCAAAGCACAGATACGCAGTATTTT.

This clonotype was seen only a few times. The rearrangement joins TRBV7-3 to TRBJ2-5; 13 positions agree with TRBD2. Trimming took 6 bases from V and 5 from J; bases not matched to a gene: 9. The V gene's germline CDR1 is SGHTA and CDR2 FQGTGA. The length of the CDR3 is 16 residues. The CDR3 DNA follows: TGTGCCAGCAGTCCCGGACTAGCGGGAGTGTGGGAGACCCAGTACTTC. Translated, it gives CASSPGLAGVWETQYF.

The chain recombines TRBV5-1 with TRBJ2-3; D is unclear. Germline CDR1 is SGHRS and CDR2 is YFSETQ. V lost 0 bases, J lost 0 bases, and 14 bases lay in between. The CDR3 loop spans 17 amino acids. The CDR3 DNA reads as TGCGCCAGCAGCTTGGCCGTAGACACACCTAGCACAGATACGCAGTATTTT. Its protein is CASSLAVDTPSTDTQYF.

The J gene is TRBJ2-3, the V gene TRBV20-1, with unresolved D. The length of the CDR3 is 13 residues. CDR1 and CDR2 from the germline V gene are DFQATT and SNEGSKA (reference sequence). The V end was cut by 0 bases, the J end by 10 bases, with 14 bases between. The CDR3 loop is CSARESAQTPQYF. The CDR3 coding sequence is TGCAGTGCTAGAGAGTCGGCACAAACCCCGCAGTATTTT.

V gene TRBV6-5 combines with J gene TRBJ2-1, with D perhaps TRBD2 (6 bases). Germline CDR1 and CDR2: MNHEY and SVGAGI. Trimming left V 0 bases short and J 3 bases short, with 18 bases between. The length of the CDR3 is 18 residues. CDR3 protein: CASSYSVFGLASYNEQFF. As DNA, the CDR3 is TGTGCCAGCAGTTACTCGGTTTTCGGCCTAGCGAGCTACAATGAGCAGTTCTTC.

V gene TRBV6-1 combines with J gene TRBJ2-1; a weak D match, TRBD1 (6 bases). V lost 0 bases, J lost 0 bases, and 12 bases lay in between. The CDR3 is made up of 17 amino acids. CDR1 and CDR2 (germline): MNHNS, SASEGT. Here the CDR3 reads CASSEAIQGSSYNEQFF. The CDR3 region has the DNA TGTGCCAGCAGTGAAGCGATACAGGGAAGCTCCTACAATGAGCAGTTCTTC.

The chain joins TRBV13 to TRBJ2-1; TRBD2 matches 10 bases. Per germline, CDR1 PRHDT and CDR2 FYEKMQ (reference sequence). This CDR3 is 17 amino acids long. After removal of 1 base from V and 6 bases from J, the junction contained 9 bases not matched to a gene. For the CDR3, the DNA is TGTGCCAGCAGCTTAGTCCTATCTAGCGGGGGACCCAATGAGCAGTTCTTC. Protein: CASSLVLSSGGPNEQFF.

Notes on this clonotype: One end of the junction fails to match germline, which may point to a read error. This chain uses TRBV7-9 with TRBJ2-7, with a tentative D call TRBD2 (6 bases). This CDR3 region has 13 residues. Germline V lookup: CDR1 SEHNR, CDR2 FQNEAQ (reference sequence). This CDR3 is CASSFGTRGEQYF. The CDR3 coding sequence is TGCGCCAGCAGCTTCGGGACGCGGGGCGAGCAGTACTTC.

The rearrangement joins TRBV10-3 to TRBJ2-7, with D perhaps TRBD2 (6 bases). This CDR3 contains 11 residues. V dropped 6 bases and J dropped 6 bases, with 9 bases sitting between them. Germline V gene data show CDR1 as ENHRY and CDR2 as SYGVKD. CDR3 sequence (DNA): TGTGCCATCAGGGCCGGGGGCGAGCAGTACTTC. This translates into CAIRAGGEQYF.

On this clonotype: A much more abundant neighbour one base away suggests this may be a read error. The J gene is TRBJ1-1, the V gene TRBV11-2, with D possibly being TRBD1 (6 bases). Trimming cost V 2 bases and J 3 bases, with 7 bases left between them. The germline CDR1 and CDR2 sequences are SGHAT and FQNNGV. The CDR3 is 13 residues long. CDR3 bases: TGTGCCAGCAGCTTACAGGGGCACACTGAAGCTTTCTTT. The encoded protein is CASSLQGHTEAFF.

The V and J genes are TRBV7-9 and TRBJ2-7; TRBD1 might be the D (5 bases). Between the trimmed V and J ends, which lost 1 base and 5 bases, there was a span of 15 bases. CDR1 is SEHNR and CDR2 is FQNEAQ in the germline V gene (reference sequence). This CDR3 is built from 15 residues. The CDR3 DNA sequence: TGTGCCAGCAGCTTAGTAGGGTTGACAGATGACGAGCAGTACTTC. Translating it yields CASSLVGLTDDEQYF.